This note documents a single T cell receptor beta chain sequence. The table came from immunoSEQ multiplex PCR; TCRdb's copy has only in-frame clones and leaves some out. The sample consists of about 3,100 clones, about 92% of them appearing once. These data belong to a study of chemoradiotherapy in HPV16-positive cancers. Between the trimmed V and J ends, which lost 4 bases and 2 bases, there was a span of 8 bases. The CDR3 totals 13 residues. Germline values: CDR1 SNHLY, CDR2 FYNNEI. This chain joins TRBV2 and TRBJ2-5; D not certain. The source is a human donor with HPV-associated anogenital cancer. The sample here was tumor tissue, taken from a patient who underwent chemoradiotherapy. CDR3: CASSVSRQETQYF. In nucleotides, the CDR3 is TGTGCCAGCAGTGTTTCTCGGCAAGAGACCCAGTACTTC.